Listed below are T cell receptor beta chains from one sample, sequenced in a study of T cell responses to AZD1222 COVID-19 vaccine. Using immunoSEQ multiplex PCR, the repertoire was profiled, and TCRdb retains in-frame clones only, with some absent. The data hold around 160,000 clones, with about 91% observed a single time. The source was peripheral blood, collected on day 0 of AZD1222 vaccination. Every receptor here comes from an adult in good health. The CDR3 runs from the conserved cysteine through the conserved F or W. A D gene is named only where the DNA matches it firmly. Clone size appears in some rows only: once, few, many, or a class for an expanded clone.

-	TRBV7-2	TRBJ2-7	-	TGTGCCAGCAGCTTTGGGGTCGCCTACGAGCAGTACTTC	CASSFGVAYEQYF
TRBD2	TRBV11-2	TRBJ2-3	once	TGTGCCAGCAGCTTACCGGGACTAGTCTTCACAGATACGCAGTATTTT	CASSLPGLVFTDTQYF
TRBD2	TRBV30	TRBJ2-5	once	TGTGCCTGGAGTGTGTTTAGCGGGGGACAAGAGACCCAGTACTTC	CAWSVFSGGQETQYF
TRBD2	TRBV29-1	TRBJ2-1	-	TGCAGCGTTGAAGAGGGCAGCGGGGGCCTGAAAAATGAGCAGTTCTTC	CSVEEGSGGLKNEQFF
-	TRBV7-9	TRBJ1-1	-	TGTGCCAGCAGCTCAGACTCTCCTTTCGGTGTAGGGAACACTGAAGCTTTCTTT	CASSSDSPFGVGNTEAFF
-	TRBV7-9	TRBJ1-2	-	TGTGCCAGCAGCTTAGTTCTGGTCGGCTATGGCTACACCTTC	CASSLVLVGYGYTF
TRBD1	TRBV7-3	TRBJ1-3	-	TGTGCCAGCAGCTTTGCGACAGGGGCTGGAAACACCATATATTTT	CASSFATGAGNTIYF
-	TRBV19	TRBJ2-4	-	TGTGCCAGTGCCGATAAGGAGGGGAAAAACATTCAGTACTTC	CASADKEGKNIQYF
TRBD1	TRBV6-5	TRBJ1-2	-	TGTGCCAGCAGTTACTCCCGACAGGGAACAGGCTACACCTTC	CASSYSRQGTGYTF
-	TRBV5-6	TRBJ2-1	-	TGTGCCAGCAGCTTGGGGCTAGAAGGACGGAATGAGCAGTTCTTC	CASSLGLEGRNEQFF